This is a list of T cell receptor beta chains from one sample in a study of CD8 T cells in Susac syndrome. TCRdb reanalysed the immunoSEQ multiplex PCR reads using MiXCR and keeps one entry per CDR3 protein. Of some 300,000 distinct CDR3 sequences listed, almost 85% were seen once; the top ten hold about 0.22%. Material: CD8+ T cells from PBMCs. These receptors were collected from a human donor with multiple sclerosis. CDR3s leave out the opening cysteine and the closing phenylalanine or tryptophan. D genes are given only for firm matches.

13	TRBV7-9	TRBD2	ASSLAPAGLAEQF
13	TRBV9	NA	ASSVRQGSTDTQY
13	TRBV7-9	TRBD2	ASTVAGEMAYEQY
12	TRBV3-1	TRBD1	ASSQDLGGWGYT
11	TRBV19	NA	ASSIYRLTEAF
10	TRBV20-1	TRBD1	SARQGRAEAF
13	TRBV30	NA	ARSEGRGSYNEQF
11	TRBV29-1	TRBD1	SVLTGGVYGYT
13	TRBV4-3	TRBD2	ASSQGAGMSNEQF
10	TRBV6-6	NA	ASSYRIDEQF
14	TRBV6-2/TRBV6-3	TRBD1	ASSYPDRAGYNEQF
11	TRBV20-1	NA	SADHQKGYEQY
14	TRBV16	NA	ASSHDVSNSAGELF
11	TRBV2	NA	ASSSTASYEQY
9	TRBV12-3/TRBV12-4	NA	ASSGGIEQF
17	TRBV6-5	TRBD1	ASSYGRDRGRVSGYEQY
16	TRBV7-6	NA	ASRFSPPLAENTGELF
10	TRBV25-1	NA	ASSAGTGELF
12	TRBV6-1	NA	ASSPIQGAGELF
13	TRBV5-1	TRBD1	ASSLWGTGADEQY
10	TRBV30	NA	AWSLMAGELF
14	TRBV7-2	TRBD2	ASSAPGTSGTDTQY
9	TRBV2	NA	ASPRENTIY
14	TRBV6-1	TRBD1	ASSVRGTGDTGELF
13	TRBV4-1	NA	ASSVWGNSNEKLF
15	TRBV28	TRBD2	ASSLRGLAEAPDTQY
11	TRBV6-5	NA	ASSPFGGNTQY
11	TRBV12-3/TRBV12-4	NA	ASSLRWGNEQF
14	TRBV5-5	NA	ASSPRGQGKTYEQY
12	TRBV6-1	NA	ASSPSGSPNEQF
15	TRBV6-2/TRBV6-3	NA	ASSYSRGQAMNTEAF
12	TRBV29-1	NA	SVEGTRSTDTQY
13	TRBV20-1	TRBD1	SARAATGGSTEAF
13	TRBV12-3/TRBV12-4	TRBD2	ASRVTSGGTDTQY
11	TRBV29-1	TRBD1	SGVGTGGPEAF
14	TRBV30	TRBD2	ALEGRIAGVGNEQF
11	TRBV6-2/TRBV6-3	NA	ASSYGERNEQF
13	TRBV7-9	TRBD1	ASSSVGQGLDTQY